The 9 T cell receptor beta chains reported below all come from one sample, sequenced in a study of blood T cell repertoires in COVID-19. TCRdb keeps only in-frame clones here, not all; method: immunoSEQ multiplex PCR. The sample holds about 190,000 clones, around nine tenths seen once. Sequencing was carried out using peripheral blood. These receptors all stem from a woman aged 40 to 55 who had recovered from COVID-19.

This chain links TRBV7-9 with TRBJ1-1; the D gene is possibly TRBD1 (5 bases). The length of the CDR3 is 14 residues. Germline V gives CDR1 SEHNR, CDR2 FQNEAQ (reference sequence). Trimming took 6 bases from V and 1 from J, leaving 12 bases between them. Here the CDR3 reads CASSTTDRNTEAFF. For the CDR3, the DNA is TGTGCCAGCAGTACTACTGACAGGAACACTGAAGCTTTCTTT.

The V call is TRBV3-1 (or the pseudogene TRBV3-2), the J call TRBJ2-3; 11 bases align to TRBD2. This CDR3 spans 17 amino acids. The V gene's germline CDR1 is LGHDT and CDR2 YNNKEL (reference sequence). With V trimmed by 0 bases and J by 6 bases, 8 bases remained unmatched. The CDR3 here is CASSQDGLAGGGDTQYF. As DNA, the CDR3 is TGTGCCAGCAGCCAAGATGGCCTAGCGGGAGGCGGTGATACGCAGTATTTT.

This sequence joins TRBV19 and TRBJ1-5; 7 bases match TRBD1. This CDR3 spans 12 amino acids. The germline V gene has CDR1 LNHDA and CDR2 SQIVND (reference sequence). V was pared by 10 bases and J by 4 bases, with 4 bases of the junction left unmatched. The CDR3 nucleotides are TGTGCCACTAAACAGGGGAATCAGCCCCAGCATTTT. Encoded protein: CATKQGNQPQHF.

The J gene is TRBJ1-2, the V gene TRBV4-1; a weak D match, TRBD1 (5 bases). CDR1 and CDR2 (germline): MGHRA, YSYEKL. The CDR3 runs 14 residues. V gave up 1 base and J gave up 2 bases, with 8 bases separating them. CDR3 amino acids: CASSQGEGNYGYTF. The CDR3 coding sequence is TGCGCCAGCAGCCAAGGGGAGGGGAACTATGGCTACACCTTC.

The CDR3 DNA reads TGTGCCAGCAGCTTCGGGTGGACAGGGGACGTTGAAGCTTTCTTT. This encodes CASSFGWTGDVEAFF. V gene TRBV7-2 combines with J gene TRBJ1-1; 9 bases are shared with TRBD1. The germline gives CDR1 SGHTA, CDR2 FQGNSA. The ends lost 3 bases at V and 7 bases at J; junction bases unmatched: 9. The CDR3 sequence is 15 residues long.

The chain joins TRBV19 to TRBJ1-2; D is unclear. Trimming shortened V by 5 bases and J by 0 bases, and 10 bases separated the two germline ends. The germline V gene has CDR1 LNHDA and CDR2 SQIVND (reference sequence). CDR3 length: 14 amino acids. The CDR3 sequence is CASSAYGANYGYTF. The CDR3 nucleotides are TGTGCCAGTAGTGCCTACGGGGCTAACTATGGCTACACCTTC.

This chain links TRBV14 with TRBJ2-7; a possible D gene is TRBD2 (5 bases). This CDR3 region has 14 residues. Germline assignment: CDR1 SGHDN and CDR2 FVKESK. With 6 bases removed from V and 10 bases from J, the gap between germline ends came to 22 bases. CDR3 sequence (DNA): TGTGCCAGCAGACCCAAAATAATAATAGCGAGACAGTACTTC. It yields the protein CASRPKIIIARQYF.

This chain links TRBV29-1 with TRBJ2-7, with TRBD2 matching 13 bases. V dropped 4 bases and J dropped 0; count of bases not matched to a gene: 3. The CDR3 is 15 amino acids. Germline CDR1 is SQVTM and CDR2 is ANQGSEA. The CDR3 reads CSVVLAGGSSYEQYF. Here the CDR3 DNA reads TGCAGCGTTGTACTAGCGGGAGGGAGCTCCTACGAGCAGTACTTC.

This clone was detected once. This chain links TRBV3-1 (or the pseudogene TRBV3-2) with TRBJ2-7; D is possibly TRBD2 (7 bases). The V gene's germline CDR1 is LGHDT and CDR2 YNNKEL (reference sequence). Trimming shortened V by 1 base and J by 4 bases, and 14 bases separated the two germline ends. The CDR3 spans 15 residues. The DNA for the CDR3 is TGTGCCAGCAGCCAAGGGGGGGGGCACACTTACGAGCAGTACTTC. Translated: CASSQGGGHTYEQYF.